This TCR beta chain appears in the sequencing data of a study of T cells after yellow fever vaccination. Study details: Any fraction with a low cell number was prepared using SMART-Seq v4 Ultra Low Input. Overall study results and limits: At under 98% for CD4 and approximately 88% for CD8, most primary-vaccination clones showed up again after the booster.

5'RACE template switching added a universal primer site and UMIs to TCR cDNA. From the 5' RACE reads, TCRdb called clonotypes with MiXCR, one entry per CDR3 protein. The sample carries 450,000 to 550,000 distinct CDR3 sequences, 15% to 20% recorded once. To note about this clonotype: Antigen: not known.

CDR3 length: 14 residues. Germline CDR1 is SEHNR and CDR2 is FQNEAQ (reference sequence). Trimming cost V 0 bases and J 5 bases, with 7 bases left between them. The sequence derives from a man younger than 45 who received the YFV17D yellow fever vaccine. The chain links TRBV7-9 to TRBJ2-2; D gene uncertain. Sequencing used PBMCs, obtained 15 days after the yellow fever booster vaccination. The CDR3 DNA follows: TGTGCCAGCAGCTTAGCGGGAAAGACCGGGGAGCTGTTTTTT. It encodes CASSLAGKTGELFF.